The 22 T cell receptor beta chains given below trace back to one sample, sequenced in a study of shared T cell receptors in the human thymus. Profiled with immunoSEQ multiplex PCR; TCRdb holds only in-frame clones, not every one. The table has roughly 550,000 clones, approximately 80% seen once. The data were also submitted as part of a second study, on human thymus T cells.

Sequenced input: thymocytes. The receptors were sampled from a boy under three years old with a congenital heart defect.

The CDR3 region is CASSIRLAGDNEQFF. Written as DNA, the CDR3 is TGTGCCAGTAGTATAAGGCTAGCGGGAGACAATGAGCAGTTCTTC. This sequence joins TRBV19 and TRBJ2-1; 10 nucleotides align to TRBD2. The germline V gene encodes CDR1 LNHDA and CDR2 SQIVND (reference sequence). With 2 bases clipped from V and 5 bases from J, the junction kept 3 bases outside the gene matches. CDR3 length equals 15 residues.

The chain links TRBV6-5 to TRBJ1-2; D is unresolved. V was pared by 0 bases and J by 1 base, with 12 bases between. CDR3 size: 16 residues. Germline lookup yields CDR1 MNHEY and CDR2 SVGAGI. DNA for the CDR3: TGTGCCAGCAGTTACTCCCAGGCTACAATTAACTATGGCTACACCTTC. This gives the protein CASSYSQATINYGYTF.

The chain uses TRBV11-2 and TRBJ2-7; D might be TRBD2 (7 bases). The CDR3 loop spans 19 amino acids. V was pared by 6 bases and J by 4 bases, with 31 bases between. Germline V gene sequence: CDR1 SGHAT, CDR2 FQNNGV. CDR3 protein: CASSRKADVKGRGLYEQYF. The CDR3 DNA sequence: TGTGCCAGCAGTCGCAAGGCCGACGTTAAGGGGCGGGGGCTTTACGAGCAGTACTTC.

The CDR3 bases are TGTGCCAGCAGCTTGGGGCGGGAGGGCCAGGGCGAGCAGTACTTC. Translation gives CASSLGREGQGEQYF. The rearrangement uses TRBV13 and TRBJ2-7; 9 bases align to TRBD2. There are 15 residues in the CDR3. The V gene's germline CDR1 is PRHDT and CDR2 FYEKMQ (reference sequence). The J segment lost 6 bases and the V segment lost 3 bases, leaving 9 bases of the junction unmatched.

The chain links TRBV4-2 to TRBJ2-2, with D perhaps TRBD2 (6 bases). The germline V gene has CDR1 LGHNA and CDR2 YNFKEQ. This CDR3 is built from 17 residues. Trimming shortened V by 2 bases and J by 1 base, and 14 bases separated the two germline ends. CDR3 region: CASSQRKGRGNTGELFF. CDR3 sequence (DNA): TGTGCCAGCAGCCAAAGAAAAGGGCGGGGGAACACCGGGGAGCTGTTTTTT.

This chain's CDR3 is CASGFRQGAGYEQYF. In DNA form, the CDR3 reads TGTGCTAGTGGTTTCCGACAGGGGGCGGGCTACGAGCAGTACTTC. The rearrangement joins TRBV12-5 to TRBJ2-7, with TRBD1 matching over 10 bases. This CDR3 has 15 residues. After removal of 3 bases from V and 3 bases from J, the junction contained 5 bases not matched to a gene. CDR1 LGHNT and CDR2 FRNRAP come from the germline V gene.

Only a few counts were recorded for this clone. The CDR3 region has the DNA TGTGCAGAAGAGGGGGTGAACACTGAAGCTTTCTTT. The encoded protein is CAEEGVNTEAFF. The genes are TRBV5-6 and TRBJ1-1; D may be TRBD1 (6 bases). Germline V gives CDR1 SGHDT, CDR2 YYEEEE. CDR3 length: 12 residues.

The chain carries TRBV4-3 and TRBJ1-2, with D possibly being TRBD1 (5 bases). The CDR3 has 16 residues. CDR1 LGHNA and CDR2 YSLEER come from the germline V gene. V lost 3 bases to trimming and J lost 8 bases, with 22 bases between them. The CDR3 DNA follows: TGCGCCAGCAGCCATCTTAGGGGATTGGCCCCCAGGGGCTACACCTTC. Translating gives CASSHLRGLAPRGYTF.

This CDR3 reads CASSGPWRSPYNEQFF. CDR3 nucleotides: TGTGCCAGCAGTGGACCTTGGCGGTCTCCCTACAATGAGCAGTTCTTC. The chain links TRBV25-1 to TRBJ2-1; no firm D call. The CDR3 covers 16 residues. V was pared by 4 bases and J by 2 bases, with 15 bases between. The germline V gene encodes CDR1 MGHDK and CDR2 SYGVNS.

The rearrangement uses TRBV11-2 and TRBJ2-1; 8 bases agree with TRBD2. Germline CDR1 SGHAT, CDR2 FQNNGV. The CDR3 spans 17 residues. After removal of 1 base from V and 5 bases from J, the junction contained 10 bases not matched to a gene. The CDR3 loop is CASSLGEAGVRDNEQFF. The DNA for the CDR3 is TGTGCCAGCAGCTTAGGGGAAGCGGGAGTCCGGGACAATGAGCAGTTCTTC.

The V gene is TRBV6-1, the J gene TRBJ1-5, with 8 bases that match TRBD1. The CDR3 has 15 residues. The germline gives CDR1 MNHNS, CDR2 SASEGT. V shed 1 base, J shed 3 bases, and the junction held 2 bases outside the gene matches. The CDR3 loop is CASSEGTGTNQPQHF. Here the CDR3 DNA reads TGTGCCAGCAGTGAAGGGACAGGGACCAATCAGCCCCAGCATTTT.

To note about this clone: The sample holds other DNA sequences that translate to the same CDR3. CDR3 in amino acids: CASSQDRVTNTEAFF. CDR3 bases: TGCGCCAGCAGCCAAGATCGGGTCACGAACACTGAAGCTTTCTTT. The chain uses TRBV4-3 and TRBJ1-1; D gene uncertain. CDR1 is LGHNA and CDR2 is YSLEER in the germline V gene. The CDR3 consists of 15 residues. Deletions cut 0 bases from V and 1 base from J, with 9 bases between.

J is TRBJ1-2 and V is TRBV28; TRBD1 agrees at 10 bases. CDR3 size: 16 residues. Germline CDR1 and CDR2: MDHEN and SYDVKM. V was pared by 4 bases and J by 2 bases, with 7 bases of the junction left unmatched. The CDR3 region is CASSWTGGSSNYGYTF. The DNA for the CDR3 is TGTGCCAGCAGTTGGACAGGGGGTTCGTCCAACTATGGCTACACCTTC.

There are a few counts of this clone. The rearrangement joins TRBV30 to TRBJ2-1, with 16 bases identical to TRBD2. CDR3 length: 16 residues. V shed 0 bases, J shed 8 bases, and the junction held 4 bases outside the gene matches. Germline lookup yields CDR1 GTSNPN and CDR2 SVGIG (reference sequence). CDR3 bases: TGTGCCTGGAGTGTACCCGGGACTAGCGGGAGGGATGAGCAGTTCTTC. Its translation: CAWSVPGTSGRDEQFF.

The J gene is TRBJ1-5, the V gene TRBV27; 9 bases are a match to TRBD1. Germline V gene lookup returns CDR1 MNHEY and CDR2 SMNVEV (reference sequence). The CDR3 totals 16 residues. V shed 4 bases and J 4 bases; nucleotides not matched to a gene: 8. CDR3: CASSSTGTGNNQPQHF. The CDR3 nucleotides read TGTGCCAGCAGTTCAACCGGGACAGGGAATAATCAGCCCCAGCATTTT.

The chain has TRBV30 and TRBJ2-3, with TRBD2 matching over 9 bases. The germline V gene encodes CDR1 GTSNPN and CDR2 SVGIG (reference sequence). The CDR3 has 15 residues. The CDR3 DNA reads TGTGCTGCGAGACTAGCGGCTCCAAGCACAGATACGCAGTATTTT. Encoded protein: CAARLAAPSTDTQYF.

With respect to this clone: Within the sample, other DNA sequences also encode this same CDR3. V and J are TRBV30 and TRBJ2-7; 10 bases fit TRBD1. This CDR3 spans 14 amino acids. Germline values: CDR1 GTSNPN, CDR2 SVGIG (reference sequence). V trimming: 0 bases; J trimming: 3 bases; junction bases outside the gene matches: 2. The CDR3 DNA reads TGTGCCTGGAGTGTACGGGACAGGGGCTACGAGCAGTACTTC. This translates into CAWSVRDRGYEQYF.

The rearrangement uses TRBV2 and TRBJ1-2, with D perhaps matching TRBD1 (5 bases). V was pared by 5 bases and J by 5 bases, with 12 bases between. The germline V gene has CDR1 SNHLY and CDR2 FYNNEI. The CDR3 contains 13 residues. Written as DNA, the CDR3 is TGTGCCAGCAGTCCGGAGGGGCGATATGGCTACACCTTC. It encodes CASSPEGRYGYTF.

The chain joins TRBV5-1 to TRBJ2-7, with 8 bases fitting TRBD2. V dropped 1 base and J dropped 2; count of bases not matched to a gene: 17. The CDR3 covers 19 residues. The germline V gene encodes CDR1 SGHRS and CDR2 YFSETQ. The CDR3 region is CASSLKGLIRREAPYEQYF. Here the CDR3 DNA reads TGCGCCAGCAGCTTGAAAGGTCTCATTAGGCGGGAGGCCCCCTACGAGCAGTACTTC.

The V gene is TRBV18, the J gene TRBJ2-5; D is possibly TRBD2 (5 bases). Germline V gives CDR1 KGHSH, CDR2 LQKENI. The CDR3 is 15 amino acids. V gave up 0 bases and J gave up 5 bases, with 13 bases separating them. The CDR3 is CASSPPELSGETQYF. Here the CDR3 DNA reads TGTGCCAGCTCACCACCGGAACTCTCGGGGGAGACCCAGTACTTC. The full variable domain, rest sourced from reference TRBV18 and TRBJ2-5, is NAGVMQNPRHLVRRRGQEARLRCSPMKGHSHVYWYRQLPEEGLKFMVYLQKENIIDESGMPKERFSAEFPKEGPSILRIQQVVRGDSAAYFCASSPPELSGETQYFGPGTRLLVL.

The gene calls are TRBV14 and TRBJ2-1; 8 bases are a match to TRBD1. Losses at the gene ends were 4 bases for V and 11 bases for J; bases not matched to a gene: 19. CDR3 length: 17 residues. Germline CDR1 and CDR2: SGHDN and FVKESK. The CDR3 region has the DNA TGTGCCAGCAGCCGGCCCCTGGGCAGGGGGCGTGTCTCTCAGCAGTTCTTC. Amino acids: CASSRPLGRGRVSQQFF.

The rearrangement joins TRBV5-6 to TRBJ2-2; D possibly corresponds to TRBD1 (6 bases). The CDR3 totals 15 residues. The V gene's germline CDR1 is SGHDT and CDR2 YYEEEE. V lost 4 bases and J 4 bases, leaving 14 bases between the germline ends. The CDR3, as DNA: TGTGCCAGCAGCGTGAGGACAGCGCCCACCGGGGAGCTGTTTTTT. Its translation: CASSVRTAPTGELFF.